This T cell receptor beta chain was recorded in a study of glioma-infiltrating T cells after dendritic cell vaccination. Study summary: Autologous tumor lysate-pulsed dendritic cell vaccination was given between about 2003 and 2013. Autologous tumor lysate was loaded overnight onto monocyte-derived dendritic cells grown seven days with IL-4 and GM-CSF.

Remarks on this clone: No antigen is known for it.

TCRB CDR3 was amplified from 2 ug genomic DNA or less. Measured with immunoSEQ multiplex PCR; TCRdb has only the in-frame clones, and not every one. The table shows about 92,000 clones, with 85% to 90% occurring only once. The study's findings and limits: The cohort had few patients with full blood and tumor sets.

This CDR3 spans 12 amino acids. Germline-derived CDR1 and CDR2 are MNHEY and SMNVEV (reference sequence). V was shortened by 2 bases and J by 7 bases, with 8 bases between the two germline ends. The rearrangement uses TRBV27 and TRBJ1-1; D remains ambiguous. Specimen: blood, collected before dendritic cell vaccination. This TCR came from a human donor with glioblastoma. As DNA, the CDR3 is TGTGCCAGCAGTTTAAACGGTCGTGAAGCTTTCTTT. Translation: CASSLNGREAFF.